What follows is one T cell receptor (beta chain) and its context. Its cognate antigen is unknown. The data were taken from a study of cytomegalovirus exposure and HLA in healthy donors. Healthy individuals who donated bone marrow served as the donors. The study, taken as a whole, reports: Among TCR sequences, most were rare, though some public TCRs appeared in many donors. For cytomegalovirus status, the classifier reportedly gave diagnoses with high specificity and sensitivity. Available immune exposure information covered CMV serostatus only.

PCR was performed using 60 Vbeta and 13 Jbeta primers. Measured with immunoSEQ multiplex PCR; TCRdb has only the in-frame clones, and not every one. The table shows tens of thousands of clones, with 75% to 85% occurring only once. The CDR3 spans 14 residues. Losses at the gene ends were 4 bases for V and 8 bases for J; bases not matched to a gene: 10. Per germline, CDR1 SGHRS and CDR2 YFSETQ. This rearrangement joins TRBV5-1 to TRBJ1-1; 8 nucleotides line up with TRBD1. The origin of this receptor is a man in his forties or fifties in good health and CMV-seropositive. Sequenced sample: PBMCs. Here the CDR3 reads CASSPGQGVDEAFF. The CDR3 DNA sequence: TGCGCCAGCAGCCCAGGACAGGGTGTGGACGAAGCTTTCTTT. Variable domain in full (rest from reference TRBV5-1 and TRBJ1-1): KAGVTQTPRYLIKTRGQQVTLSCSPISGHRSVSWYQQTPGQGLQFLFEYFSETQRNKGNFPGRFSGRQFSNSRSEMNVSTLELGDSALYLCASSPGQGVDEAFFGQGTRLTVV.